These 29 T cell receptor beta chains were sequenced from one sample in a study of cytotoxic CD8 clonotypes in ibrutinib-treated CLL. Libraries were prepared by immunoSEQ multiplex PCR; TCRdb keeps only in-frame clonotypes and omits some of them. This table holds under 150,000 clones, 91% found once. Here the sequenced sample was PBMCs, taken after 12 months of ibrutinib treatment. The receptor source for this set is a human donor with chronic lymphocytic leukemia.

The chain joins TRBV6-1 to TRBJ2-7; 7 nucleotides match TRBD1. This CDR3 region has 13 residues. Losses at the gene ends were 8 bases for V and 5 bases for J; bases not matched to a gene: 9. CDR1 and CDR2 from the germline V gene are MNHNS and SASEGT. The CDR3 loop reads CASRWDSGDEQYF. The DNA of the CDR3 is TGTGCCAGCCGGTGGGACAGTGGGGACGAGCAGTACTTC.

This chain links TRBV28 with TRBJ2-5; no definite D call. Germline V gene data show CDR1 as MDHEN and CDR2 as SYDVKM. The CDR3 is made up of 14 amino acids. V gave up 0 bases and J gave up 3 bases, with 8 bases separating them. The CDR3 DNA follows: TGTGCCAGCAGTTTATGGGGTGAGGAAGAGACCCAGTACTTC. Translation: CASSLWGEEETQYF.

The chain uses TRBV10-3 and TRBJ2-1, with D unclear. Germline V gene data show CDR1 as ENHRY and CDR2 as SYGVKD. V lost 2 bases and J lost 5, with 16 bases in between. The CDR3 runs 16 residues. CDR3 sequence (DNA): TGTGCCATCAGTGAGGGTAGGGATTTTACCCACAATGAGCAGTTCTTC. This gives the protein CAISEGRDFTHNEQFF.

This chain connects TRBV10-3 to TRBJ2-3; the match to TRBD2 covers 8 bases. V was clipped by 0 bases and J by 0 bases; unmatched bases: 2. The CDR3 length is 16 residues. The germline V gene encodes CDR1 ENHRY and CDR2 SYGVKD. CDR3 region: CAISESGRDSTDTQYF. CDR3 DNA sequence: TGTGCCATCAGTGAGTCCGGGAGGGATAGCACAGATACGCAGTATTTT.

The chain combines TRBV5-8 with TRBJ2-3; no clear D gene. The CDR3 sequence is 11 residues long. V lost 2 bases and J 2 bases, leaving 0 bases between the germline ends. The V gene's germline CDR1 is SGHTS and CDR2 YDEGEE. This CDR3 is CASSFTDTQYF. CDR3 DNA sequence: TGTGCCAGCAGCTTCACAGATACGCAGTATTTT.

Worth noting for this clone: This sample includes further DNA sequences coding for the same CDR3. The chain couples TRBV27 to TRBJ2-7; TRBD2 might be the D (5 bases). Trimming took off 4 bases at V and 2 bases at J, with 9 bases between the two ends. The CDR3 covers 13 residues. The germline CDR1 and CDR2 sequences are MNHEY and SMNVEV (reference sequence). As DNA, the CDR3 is TGTGCCAGCAGTTCAGGACTGACCTACGAGCAGTACTTC. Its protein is CASSSGLTYEQYF.

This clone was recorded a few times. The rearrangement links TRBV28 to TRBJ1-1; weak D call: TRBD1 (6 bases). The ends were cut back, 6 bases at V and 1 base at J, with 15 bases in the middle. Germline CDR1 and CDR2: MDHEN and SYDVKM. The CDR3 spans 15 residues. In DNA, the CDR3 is TGTGCCAGCAGCCCAGGGGCGTATGAGAACACTGAAGCTTTCTTT. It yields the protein CASSPGAYENTEAFF.

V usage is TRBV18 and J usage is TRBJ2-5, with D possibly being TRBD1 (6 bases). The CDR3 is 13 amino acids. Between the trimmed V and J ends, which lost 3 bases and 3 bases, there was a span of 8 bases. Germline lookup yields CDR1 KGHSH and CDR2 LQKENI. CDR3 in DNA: TGTGCCAGCTCACCGGGGGCAGAAGAGACCCAGTACTTC. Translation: CASSPGAEETQYF.

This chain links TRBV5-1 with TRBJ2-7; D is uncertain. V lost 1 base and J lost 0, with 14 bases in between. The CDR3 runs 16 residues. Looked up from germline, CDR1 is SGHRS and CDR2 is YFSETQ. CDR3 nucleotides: TGCGCCAGCAGCTTGCTGGAACGGAGAAGCTCCTACGAGCAGTACTTC. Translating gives CASSLLERRSSYEQYF.

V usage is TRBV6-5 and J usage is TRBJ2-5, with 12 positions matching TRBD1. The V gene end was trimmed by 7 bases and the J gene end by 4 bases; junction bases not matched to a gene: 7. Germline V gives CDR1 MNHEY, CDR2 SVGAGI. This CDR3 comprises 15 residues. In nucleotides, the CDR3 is TGTGCCAGCACTCGGGGGGACAGGGGGCGAGAGACCCAGTACTTC. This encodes CASTRGDRGRETQYF.

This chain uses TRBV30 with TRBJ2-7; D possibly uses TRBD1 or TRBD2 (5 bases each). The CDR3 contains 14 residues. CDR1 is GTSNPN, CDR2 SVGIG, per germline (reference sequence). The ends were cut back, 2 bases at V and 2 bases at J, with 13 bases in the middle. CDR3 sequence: CAWSMGTATYEQYF. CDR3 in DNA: TGTGCCTGGAGTATGGGGACCGCTACCTACGAGCAGTACTTC.

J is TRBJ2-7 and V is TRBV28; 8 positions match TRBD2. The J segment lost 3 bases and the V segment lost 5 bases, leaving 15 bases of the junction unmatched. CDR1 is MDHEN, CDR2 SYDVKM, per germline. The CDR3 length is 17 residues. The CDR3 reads CASSPPGAGGAGYEQYF. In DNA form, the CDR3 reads TGTGCCAGCAGTCCACCCGGGGCCGGGGGGGCTGGCTACGAGCAGTACTTC.

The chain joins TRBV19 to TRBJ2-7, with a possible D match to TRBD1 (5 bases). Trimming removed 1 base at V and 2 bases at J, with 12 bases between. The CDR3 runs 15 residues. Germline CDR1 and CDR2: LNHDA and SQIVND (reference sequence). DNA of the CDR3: TGTGCCAGTAGTATAGTCGCAAGGGGTGCCTACGAGCAGTACTTC. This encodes CASSIVARGAYEQYF.

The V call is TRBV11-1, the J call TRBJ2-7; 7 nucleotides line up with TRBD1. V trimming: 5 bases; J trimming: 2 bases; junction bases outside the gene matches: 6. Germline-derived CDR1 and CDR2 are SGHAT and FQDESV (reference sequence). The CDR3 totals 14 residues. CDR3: CASSPRDRTYEQYF. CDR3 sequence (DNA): TGTGCCAGCAGCCCACGGGACAGAACCTACGAGCAGTACTTC. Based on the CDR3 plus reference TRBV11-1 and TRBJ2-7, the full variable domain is EAEVAQSPRYKITEKSQAVAFWCDPISGHATLYWYRQILGQGPELLVQFQDESVVDDSQLPKDRFSAERLKGVDSTLKIQPAELGDSAMYLCASSPRDRTYEQYFGPGTRLTVT.

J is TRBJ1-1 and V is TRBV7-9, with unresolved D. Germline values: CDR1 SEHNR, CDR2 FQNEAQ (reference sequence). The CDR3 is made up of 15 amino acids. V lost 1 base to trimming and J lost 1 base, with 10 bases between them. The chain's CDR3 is CASSLGGWKNTEAFF. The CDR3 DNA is TGTGCCAGCAGCTTAGGAGGGTGGAAGAACACTGAAGCTTTCTTT. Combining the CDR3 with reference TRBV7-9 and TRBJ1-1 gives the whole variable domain DTGVSQNPRHKITKRGQNVTFRCDPISEHNRLYWYRQTLGQGPEFLTYFQNEAQLEKSRLLSDRFSAERPKGSFSTLEIQRTEQGDSAMYLCASSLGGWKNTEAFFGQGTRLTVV.

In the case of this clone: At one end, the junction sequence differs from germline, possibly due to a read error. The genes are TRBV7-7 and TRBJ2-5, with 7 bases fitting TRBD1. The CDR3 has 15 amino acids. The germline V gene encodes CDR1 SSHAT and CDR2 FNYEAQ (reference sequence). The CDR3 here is CASSDTGVVSETQYF. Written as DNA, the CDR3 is TGTGCTAGCAGCGACACAGGGGTCGTTTCGGAGACCCAGTACTTC.

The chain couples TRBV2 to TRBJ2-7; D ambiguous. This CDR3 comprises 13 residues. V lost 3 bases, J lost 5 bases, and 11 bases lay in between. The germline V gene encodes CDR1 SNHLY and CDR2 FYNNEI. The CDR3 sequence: CASSDFRDNEQYF. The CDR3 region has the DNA TGTGCCAGCAGTGACTTTCGTGATAACGAGCAGTACTTC.

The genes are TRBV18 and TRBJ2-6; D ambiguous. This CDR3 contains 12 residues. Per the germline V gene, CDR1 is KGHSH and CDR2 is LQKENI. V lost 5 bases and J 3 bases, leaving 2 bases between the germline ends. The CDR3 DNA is TGTGCCAGCTCATTTGGGGCCAACGTCCTGACTTTC. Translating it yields CASSFGANVLTF.

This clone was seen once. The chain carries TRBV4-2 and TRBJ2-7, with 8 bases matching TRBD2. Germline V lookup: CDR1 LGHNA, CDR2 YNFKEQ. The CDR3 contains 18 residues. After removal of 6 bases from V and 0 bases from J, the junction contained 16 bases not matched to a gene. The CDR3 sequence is CASRINTREVHLSYEQYF. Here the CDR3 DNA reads TGTGCCAGCAGGATAAATACGCGGGAGGTTCACCTCTCCTACGAGCAGTACTTC.

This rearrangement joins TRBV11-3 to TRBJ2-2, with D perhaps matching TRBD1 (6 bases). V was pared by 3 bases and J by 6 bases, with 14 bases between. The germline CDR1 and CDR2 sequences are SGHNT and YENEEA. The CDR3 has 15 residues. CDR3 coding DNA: TGTGCCAGCAGCTTTATGGGGGCTGTACCCGGGGAGCTGTTTTTT. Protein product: CASSFMGAVPGELFF.

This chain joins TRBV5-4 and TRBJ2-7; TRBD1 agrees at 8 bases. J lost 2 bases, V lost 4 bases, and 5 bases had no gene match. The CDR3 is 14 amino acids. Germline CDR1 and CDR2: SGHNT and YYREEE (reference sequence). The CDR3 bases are TGTGCCAGCAGCCCGAAACAGGGGGCCTACGAGCAGTACTTC. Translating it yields CASSPKQGAYEQYF.

DNA of the CDR3: TGTGCCAGCAGCGTAGTAAAGGGACTAGCAATCTACGAGCAGTACTTC. It yields the protein CASSVVKGLAIYEQYF. This chain links TRBV9 with TRBJ2-7, with 9 bases that match TRBD2. The CDR3 contains 16 residues. Per the germline V gene, CDR1 is SGDLS and CDR2 is YYNGEE. V was clipped by 0 bases and J by 3 bases; unmatched bases: 7. Full variable domain (outside the CDR3, taken from reference TRBV9 and TRBJ2-7): DSGVTQTPKHLITATGQRVTLRCSPRSGDLSVYWYQQSLDQGLQFLIQYYNGEERAKGNILERFSAQQFPDLHSELNLSSLELGDSALYFCASSVVKGLAIYEQYFGPGTRLTVT.

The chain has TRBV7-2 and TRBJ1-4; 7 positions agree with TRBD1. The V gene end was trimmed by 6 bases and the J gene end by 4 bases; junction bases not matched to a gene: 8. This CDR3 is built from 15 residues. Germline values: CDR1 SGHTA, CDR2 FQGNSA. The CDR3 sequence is CASSPTGTVNEKLFF. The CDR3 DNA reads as TGTGCCAGCAGTCCGACCGGGACAGTTAATGAAAAACTGTTTTTT.

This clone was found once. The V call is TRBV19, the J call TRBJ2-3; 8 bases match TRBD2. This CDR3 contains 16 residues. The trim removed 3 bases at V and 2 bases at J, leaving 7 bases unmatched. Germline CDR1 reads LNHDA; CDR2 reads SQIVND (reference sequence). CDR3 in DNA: TGTGCCAGTAGTATCTCGGCGGGAGGCGACACAGATACGCAGTATTTT. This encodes CASSISAGGDTDTQYF. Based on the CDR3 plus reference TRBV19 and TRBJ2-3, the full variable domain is DGGITQSPKYLFRKEGQNVTLSCEQNLNHDAMYWYRQDPGQGLRLIYYSQIVNDFQKGDIAEGYSVSREKKESFPLTVTSAQKNPTAFYLCASSISAGGDTDTQYFGPGTRLTVL.

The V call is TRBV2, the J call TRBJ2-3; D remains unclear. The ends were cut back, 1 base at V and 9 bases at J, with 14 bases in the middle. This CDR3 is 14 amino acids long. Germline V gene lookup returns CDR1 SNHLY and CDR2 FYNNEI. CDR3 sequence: CASSEGRIIDTQYF. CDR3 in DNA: TGTGCCAGCAGTGAAGGACGGATTATCGACACGCAGTATTTT. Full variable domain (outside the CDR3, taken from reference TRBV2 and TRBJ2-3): EPEVTQTPSHQVTQMGQEVILRCVPISNHLYFYWYRQILGQKVEFLVSFYNNEISEKSEIFDDQFSVERPDGSNFTLKIRSTKLEDSAMYFCASSEGRIIDTQYFGPGTRLTVL.

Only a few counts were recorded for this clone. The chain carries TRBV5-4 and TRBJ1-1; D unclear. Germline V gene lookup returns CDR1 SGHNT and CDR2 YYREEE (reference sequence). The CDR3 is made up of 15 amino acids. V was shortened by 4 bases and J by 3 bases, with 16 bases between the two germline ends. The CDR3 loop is CASSTPLDGDTEAFF. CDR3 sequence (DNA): TGTGCCAGCAGCACCCCCCTGGATGGGGACACTGAAGCTTTCTTT.

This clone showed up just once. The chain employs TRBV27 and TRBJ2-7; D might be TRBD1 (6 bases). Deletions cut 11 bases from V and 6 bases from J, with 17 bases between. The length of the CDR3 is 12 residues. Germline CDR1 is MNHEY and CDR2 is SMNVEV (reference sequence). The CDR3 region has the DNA TGTGCCTGCTGGGGCAGGGGTCCCGAGCAGTACTTC. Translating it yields CACWGRGPEQYF.

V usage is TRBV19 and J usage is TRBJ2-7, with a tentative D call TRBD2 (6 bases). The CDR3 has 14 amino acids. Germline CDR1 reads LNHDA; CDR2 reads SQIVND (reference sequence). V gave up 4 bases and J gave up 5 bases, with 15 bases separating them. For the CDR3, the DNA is TGTGCCAGTAGTACCTCTAGCGACGGAAACGAGCAGTACTTC. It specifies CASSTSSDGNEQYF.

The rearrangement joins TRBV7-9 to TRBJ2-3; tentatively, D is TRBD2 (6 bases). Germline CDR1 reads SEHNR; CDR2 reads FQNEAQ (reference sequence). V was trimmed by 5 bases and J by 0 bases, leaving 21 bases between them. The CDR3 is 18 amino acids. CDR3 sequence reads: CASSPGYIAELSTDTQYF. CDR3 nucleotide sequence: TGTGCCAGCAGCCCGGGGTACATAGCGGAACTTAGCACAGATACGCAGTATTTT.